This T cell receptor beta chain was recovered during a study of blood T cells in healthy people across ages. This clonotype was recorded many times. Its antigen is unidentified. This CDR3 has 14 amino acids. The germline V gene encodes CDR1 SQVTM and CDR2 ANQGSEA. V shed 2 bases and J 0 bases; nucleotides not matched to a gene: 2. The study, taken as a whole, reports: The long-lived group displayed more naive CD4+ cells, plus higher diversity, than the aged donors did.

Healthy Caucasian individuals from Russia aged roughly 6 to 90 were enrolled as donors. It was with a sample-barcoded 5' primer and a J-beta primer mix that a second PCR of about 6 to 12 cycles was run. One entry per CDR3 protein, called by TCRdb with MiXCR from the 5' RACE reads. The profile shows hundreds of thousands of distinct CDR3 sequences, 25% to 35% of them singletons. Material: blood. The receptor's source is an elderly woman in good health. The gene calls are TRBV29-1 and TRBJ2-7; 9 positions agree with TRBD1. CDR3 nucleotides: TGCAGCGTTGAAAAACAGGGGGCCTCCTACGAGCAGTACTTC. Translated: CSVEKQGASYEQYF.